One sample yielded the 11 T cell receptor beta chains listed below, sequenced in a study of T-cell reconstitution after alpha-beta-depleted transplantation in children. The library targeted TCRbeta and was prepared with unique molecular identifiers. Each CDR3 protein is one row after TCRdb ran MiXCR on the PCR reads. This sample has 500,000 or so distinct CDR3 sequences, with approximately 32% found just once. Sequenced material: PBMCs from the stem cell graft donor, taken from the stem cell graft. These receptors all stem from a human donor who donated a stem cell graft to a child with aplastic anemia.

The V and J genes are TRBV12-3 or TRBV12-4 and TRBJ2-1; 7 positions agree with TRBD2. V gave up 6 bases and J gave up 1 base; unmatched junction bases: 6. The CDR3 runs 15 residues. The CDR3 DNA sequence: TGTGCCAGCAGCACCGGGACTATGTCCTACAATGAGCAGTTCTTC. Amino acid sequence: CASSTGTMSYNEQFF.

The chain joins TRBV3-1 to TRBJ2-1, with D maybe TRBD2 (6 bases). This CDR3 has 17 amino acids. Per the germline V gene, CDR1 is LGHDT and CDR2 is YNNKEL (reference sequence). V was trimmed by 5 bases and J by 0 bases, leaving 17 bases between them. The CDR3 DNA sequence: TGTGCCAGCAGCACAGCTACGGGGGAGAGCTCCTACAATGAGCAGTTCTTC. This translates into CASSTATGESSYNEQFF.

For the CDR3, the DNA is TGTGCCAGCAGCGTAGGAACCGGGCCGTCCTACGAGCAGTACTTC. Translation gives CASSVGTGPSYEQYF. The V and J genes are TRBV9 and TRBJ2-7, with D uncertain. The CDR3 loop spans 15 amino acids. V lost 0 bases and J lost 1, with 11 bases in between. Germline V CDR1 and CDR2: SGDLS, YYNGEE.

The chain combines TRBV12-5 with TRBJ1-1, with 7 nucleotides matching TRBD1. This CDR3 spans 14 amino acids. Germline CDR1 and CDR2: LGHNT and FRNRAP. The ends lost 3 bases at V and 1 base at J; junction bases unmatched: 2. The CDR3 coding sequence is TGTGCTAGTGGTTTACGGACAGGGAACACTGAAGCTTTCTTT. Protein product: CASGLRTGNTEAFF.

The rearrangement joins TRBV12-3 or TRBV12-4 to TRBJ2-5; 10 bases fit TRBD1. The junction had 11 bases not matched to a gene; V was cut back by 7 bases and J by 3 bases. The CDR3 sequence is 16 residues long. CDR3 amino acids: CASTENGGQGKETQYF. The CDR3 bases are TGTGCCAGCACCGAAAATGGGGGACAGGGGAAAGAGACCCAGTACTTC.

Only a few counts were recorded for this clonotype. The chain employs TRBV20-1 and TRBJ2-7; D uncertain. CDR1 and CDR2 (germline): DFQATT, SNEGSKA (reference sequence). This CDR3 has 15 amino acids. Trimming removed 3 bases at V and 0 bases at J, with 15 bases between. The DNA of the CDR3 is TGCAGTGCTAGGGTCTTTGCGGACGGCTCCTACGAGCAGTACGTC. Its protein is CSARVFADGSYEQYV.

This clonotype has just a few counts. The V call is TRBV6-2 or TRBV6-3, the J call TRBJ2-5, with D tentatively TRBD2 (6 bases). Trimming pared 6 bases from V and 5 bases from J, leaving 16 bases between. Germline V gene lookup returns CDR1 MNHEY and CDR2 SVGEGT. This CDR3 region has 14 residues. The CDR3 coding sequence is TGTGCCAGCAGATCGATGGGGAGCGGGGAGACCCAGTACTTC. This gives the protein CASRSMGSGETQYF.

This clonotype was recorded many times. The rearrangement uses TRBV7-2 and TRBJ2-7; 8 nucleotides agree with TRBD2. Trimming removed 1 base from V and 7 bases from J; junction bases left unmatched: 9. Germline lookup yields CDR1 SGHTA and CDR2 FQGNSA. This CDR3 has 15 amino acids. CDR3 residues: CASSLGVGLAREQYV. The CDR3 DNA is TGTGCCAGCAGCTTAGGTGTCGGACTAGCTCGTGAGCAGTACGTC.

The V gene is TRBV15, the J gene TRBJ1-2; a possible D gene is TRBD1 (6 bases). The CDR3 runs 16 residues. The germline V and J ends were trimmed by 6 bases and 1 base, with 18 bases remaining between them. Germline loops: CDR1 LNHNV, CDR2 YYDKDF (reference sequence). For the CDR3, the DNA is TGTGCCACCAGTAAACCAAATGGACAGATTAACTATGGCTACACCTTC. Translation: CATSKPNGQINYGYTF.

CDR3 residues: CASSLFRTQAENTEAFF. CDR3 coding DNA: TGTGCCAGCAGTTTATTTAGGACCCAAGCAGAGAACACTGAAGCTTTCTTT. V is TRBV27 and J is TRBJ1-1; D gene ambiguous. The CDR3 runs to 17 residues. The germline CDR1 and CDR2 sequences are MNHEY and SMNVEV (reference sequence). Deletions cut 1 base from V and 1 base from J, with 16 bases between.

This clonotype has just a few counts. This sequence joins TRBV25-1 and TRBJ1-2; TRBD1 is a possible D gene (6 bases). The CDR3 covers 16 residues. Germline V gene data show CDR1 as MGHDK and CDR2 as SYGVNS. Trimming cost V 1 base and J 3 bases, with 15 bases left between them. This CDR3 is CASSEFTGGGDYGYTF. As DNA, the CDR3 is TGTGCCAGCAGTGAATTCACGGGCGGGGGCGACTATGGCTACACCTTC.